Presented here are 22 T cell receptor beta chains from one specimen sequenced in a study of type 1 regulatory T cells. These TCRs are of unknown antigen specificity. Each CDR3 protein gets one entry after TCRdb re-called the reads with MiXCR. The sample records approximately 72,000 distinct CDR3 sequences, about 60% being singletons. Sequenced: cultured T cells, either the whole culture or a sorted T cell fraction (not recorded which). Subset: Tr1-enriched cell product generated in vitro against host alloantigens. Source of these receptors: a human donor in good health.

This clonotype was observed a handful of times. The genes are TRBV20-1 and TRBJ2-7, with a tentative D call TRBD1 (5 bases). This CDR3 spans 14 amino acids. Trimming pared 0 bases from V and 7 bases from J, leaving 16 bases between. Germline V gene lookup returns CDR1 DFQATT and CDR2 SNEGSKA (reference sequence). CDR3 residues: CSARDLTGTLEQYF. DNA of the CDR3: TGCAGTGCTAGAGATCTCACAGGTACCCTGGAGCAGTACTTC.

This clonotype was found a few times. The V call is TRBV2, the J call TRBJ1-1; 8 bases align to TRBD1. CDR1 is SNHLY and CDR2 is FYNNEI in the germline V gene. The CDR3 has 13 residues. Trimming removed 6 bases from V and 5 bases from J; junction bases left unmatched: 5. CDR3 nucleotide sequence: TGTGCCAGCAGACAGGGGGAACGGACTGAAGCTTTCTTT. It codes for CASRQGERTEAFF.

This clonotype was seen only a few times. The chain couples TRBV7-2 to TRBJ2-1; D assignment may be TRBD1 or TRBD2 (7 bases each). Trimming took 2 bases from V and 5 from J, leaving 13 bases between them. Per germline, CDR1 SGHTA and CDR2 FQGNSA. The CDR3 is 15 residues long. The CDR3 is CASSLRQGLHNEQFF. The CDR3 DNA is TGTGCCAGCAGCTTAAGACAGGGACTACACAATGAGCAGTTCTTC.

This clonotype showed up just once. The rearrangement links TRBV6-5 to TRBJ2-5, with 11 bases aligning to TRBD2. This CDR3 comprises 18 residues. Germline V lookup: CDR1 MNHEY, CDR2 SVGAGI. The V segment lost 2 bases and the J segment 2 bases; nucleotides outside the gene matches: 10. CDR3 nucleotide sequence: TGTGCCAGCAGTTACCAGTCCGGTAGCGGGAGGGCTCAAGAGACCCAGTACTTC. Protein sequence: CASSYQSGSGRAQETQYF.

This rearrangement joins TRBV28 to TRBJ2-1; 7 bases are a match to TRBD1. Germline CDR1 and CDR2: MDHEN and SYDVKM. Trimming took 4 bases from V and 0 from J; bases not matched to a gene: 3. The CDR3 has 15 amino acids. CDR3 sequence reads: CASSSGTVSYNEQFF. Here the CDR3 DNA reads TGTGCCAGCAGTTCCGGGACAGTCTCCTACAATGAGCAGTTCTTC.

This clonotype was seen just once. The rearrangement links TRBV6-2 or TRBV6-3 to TRBJ2-7; 9 nucleotides line up with TRBD2. The J segment lost 2 bases and the V segment lost 5 bases, leaving 22 bases of the junction unmatched. Germline V gene sequence: CDR1 MNHEY, CDR2 SVGEGT. The length of the CDR3 is 20 residues. The CDR3 coding sequence is TGTGCCAGCAGTAGACCCCGAGCTAGTAGCGGGAGTACCGGAGCCTACGAGCAGTACTTC. Translating gives CASSRPRASSGSTGAYEQYF.

This chain links TRBV5-1 with TRBJ2-1; 9 nucleotides agree with TRBD2. J lost 7 bases, V lost 0 bases, and 5 bases had no gene match. The CDR3 sequence is 15 residues long. Germline V CDR1 and CDR2: SGHRS, YFSETQ. The CDR3: CASSLALAGTNEQFF. The CDR3 nucleotides are TGCGCCAGCAGCTTGGCGCTAGCGGGGACTAATGAGCAGTTCTTC.

This sequence joins TRBV2 and TRBJ2-3; 7 bases are shared with TRBD1. The J segment lost 3 bases and the V segment lost 4 bases, leaving 16 bases of the junction unmatched. The CDR3 is 18 amino acids. Germline lookup yields CDR1 SNHLY and CDR2 FYNNEI. The CDR3 DNA sequence: TGTGCCAGCAGTGTAAAAAAGGGACAGCCGGTTGCGACAGATACGCAGTATTTT. It encodes CASSVKKGQPVATDTQYF.

This clonotype was observed a handful of times. This sequence joins TRBV7-6 and TRBJ2-7; D perhaps matches TRBD2 (6 bases). CDR1 is SGHVS, CDR2 FNYEAQ, per germline. Trimming left V 6 bases short and J 7 bases short, with 19 bases between. The CDR3 is 14 residues long. The CDR3 protein is CASSPTSLVGEQYF. Here the CDR3 DNA reads TGTGCCAGCAGTCCGACTAGTCTCGTCGGAGAGCAGTACTTC.

The chain links TRBV12-3 or TRBV12-4 to TRBJ2-5; D unclear. Between the trimmed V and J ends, which lost 4 bases and 2 bases, there was a span of 11 bases. The CDR3 extends over 14 amino acids. The CDR3 coding sequence is TGTGCCAGCAGTTCGGGCAGTCAACAAGAGACCCAGTACTTC. Translating gives CASSSGSQQETQYF.

In its sample, this clonotype was seen a few times. Here the CDR3 reads CASSQKVGEQFF. CDR3 coding DNA: TGCGCCAGCAGCCAAAAGGTTGGTGAGCAGTTCTTC. J is TRBJ2-1 and V is TRBV4-3; no clear D gene. V lost 2 bases and J 9 bases, leaving 8 bases between the germline ends. The germline V gene has CDR1 LGHNA and CDR2 YSLEER. The CDR3 is 12 residues long.

The chain recombines TRBV6-5 with TRBJ2-1; TRBD2 matches at 10 bases. Losses at the gene ends were 6 bases for V and 6 bases for J; bases not matched to a gene: 11. The germline V gene has CDR1 MNHEY and CDR2 SVGAGI. This CDR3 contains 16 residues. As DNA, the CDR3 is TGTGCCAGCAGCCACCGCCGTCAGCGGGGGGGCAATGAGCAGTTCTTC. Amino acid sequence: CASSHRRQRGGNEQFF.

V and J are TRBV7-8 and TRBJ2-1, with TRBD1 matching over 7 bases. CDR3 size: 16 residues. The J segment lost 0 bases and the V segment lost 3 bases, leaving 5 bases of the junction unmatched. Germline V gene data show CDR1 as SGHVS and CDR2 as FQNEAQ. The CDR3 reads CASSLNRGSSYNEQFF. The CDR3 DNA reads as TGTGCCAGCAGCTTGAACAGGGGAAGCTCCTACAATGAGCAGTTCTTC.

By share of the sample, this clonotype is medium-sized (0.01 to 0.1%). The chain links TRBV18 to TRBJ2-3; no definite D call. V lost 3 bases and J 0 bases, leaving 10 bases between the germline ends. CDR3 length equals 15 residues. Germline CDR1 reads KGHSH; CDR2 reads LQKENI. The CDR3 loop is CASSPDVSSTDTQYF. The CDR3 DNA follows: TGTGCCAGCTCACCCGACGTCTCTAGCACAGATACGCAGTATTTT.

This clonotype was recorded once. Without the conserved terminal phenylalanine or tryptophan, this CDR3 likely stems from a read error. Because the CDR3's place on the DNA is in doubt, the DNA is left out and the CDR3 is given as listed by TCRdb. The rearrangement links TRBV7-2 to TRBJ2-7; the table's D gene call, TRBD2, was not cross checked with the DNA. The CDR3 extends over 14 residues, inclusive of both ends. Germline loops: CDR1 SGHTA, CDR2 FQGNSA. The CDR3 sequence is CASSSPGGLALEVL.

The rearrangement joins TRBV9 to TRBJ2-5; D tentatively reads TRBD1 or TRBD2 (5 bases each). This CDR3 contains 15 residues. The V end was cut by 0 bases, the J end by 5 bases, with 14 bases between. Germline V gene sequence: CDR1 SGDLS, CDR2 YYNGEE. The CDR3 loop reads CASSVATRGSETQYF. The DNA for the CDR3 is TGTGCCAGCAGCGTAGCTACGAGGGGATCCGAGACCCAGTACTTC.

Regarding this clonotype: One junction end disagrees with the germline gene, perhaps due to a read error. The chain is built from TRBV6-1 and TRBJ2-1; D is perhaps TRBD1 (6 bases). The CDR3 has 13 residues. The V gene's germline CDR1 is MNHNS and CDR2 SASEGT. CDR3 residues: CASSGTGFDEQFF. The CDR3, as DNA: TGTGCCAGCAGTGGTACAGGGTTCGATGAGCAGTTCTTT.

This clonotype appeared once. The V gene is TRBV5-4, the J gene TRBJ2-3; 7 bases match TRBD2. Looked up from germline, CDR1 is SGHNT and CDR2 is YYREEE (reference sequence). The CDR3 is 15 amino acids. V shed 6 bases and J 2 bases; nucleotides not matched to a gene: 9. CDR3 protein: CASKRSSGNTDTQYF. CDR3 in DNA: TGTGCCAGCAAAAGGTCTAGCGGTAACACAGATACGCAGTATTTT.

The rearrangement links TRBV27 to TRBJ1-1; unclear D gene. CDR3 size: 14 residues. Germline CDR1 is MNHEY and CDR2 is SMNVEV (reference sequence). Trimming took off 0 bases at V and 1 base at J, with 6 bases between the two ends. The CDR3 DNA sequence: TGTGCCAGCAGTTTATCTGCGGAGAACACTGAAGCTTTCTTT. Its protein product is CASSLSAENTEAFF.

The chain is built from TRBV5-1 and TRBJ2-7; D remains ambiguous. The V and J ends lost 1 base and 3 bases respectively, with 11 bases between them. This CDR3 has 14 residues. CDR1 and CDR2 (germline): SGHRS, YFSETQ. The CDR3 protein is CASSLMAESYEQYF. The DNA of the CDR3 is TGCGCCAGCAGCTTGATGGCAGAAAGCTACGAGCAGTACTTC.

This sequence joins TRBV5-1 and TRBJ1-2, with a tentative D call TRBD1 (5 bases). This CDR3 is 15 amino acids long. V gave up 4 bases and J gave up 1 base, with 14 bases separating them. Germline V CDR1 and CDR2: SGHRS, YFSETQ. The CDR3 protein is CASSPQAGLNYGYTF. The CDR3 DNA is TGCGCCAGCAGCCCGCAGGCAGGGCTTAACTATGGCTACACCTTC. The full variable domain, completed using reference TRBV5-1 and TRBJ1-2, is KAGVTQTPRYLIKTRGQQVTLSCSPISGHRSVSWYQQTPGQGLQFLFEYFSETQRNKGNFPGRFSGRQFSNSRSEMNVSTLELGDSALYLCASSPQAGLNYGYTFGSGTRLTVV.

In its sample, this clonotype was seen many times. V gene TRBV7-2 combines with J gene TRBJ1-6; unclear D gene. There are 13 residues in the CDR3. Trimming cost V 5 bases and J 14 bases, with 16 bases left between them. The germline CDR1 and CDR2 sequences are SGHTA and FQGNSA. In nucleotides, the CDR3 is TGTGCCAGCAGCCTTAGATACGGTAGCACCCTCCACTTT. Its protein product is CASSLRYGSTLHF.